The 29 T cell receptor beta chains given below trace back to one sample, sequenced in a study of blood T cell repertoires in COVID-19. The assay was immunoSEQ multiplex PCR, and TCRdb's table has in-frame clones only and misses some. This table has 250,000 or so clones, about 90% appearing once. The sequenced sample was peripheral blood. These TCRs come from a man at least 80 years old with acute or convalescent COVID-19.

V gene TRBV10-2 combines with J gene TRBJ1-5, with a possible D match to TRBD1 (5 bases). CDR1 and CDR2 (germline): WSHSY, SAAADI. Trimming shortened V by 3 bases and J by 2 bases, and 8 bases separated the two germline ends. The CDR3 consists of 14 residues. The CDR3 nucleotides read TGCGCCAGCAGTGACAGGGCCGGCAATCAGCCCCAGCATTTT. It is translated as CASSDRAGNQPQHF.

This clone was seen only once. The junction departs from germline at one end; a sequencing error may be responsible. The V gene is TRBV5-1, the J gene TRBJ2-7; the D gene is possibly TRBD2 (5 bases). Germline CDR1 reads SGHRS; CDR2 reads YFSETQ. The CDR3 totals 12 residues. The CDR3 region is CAGSLGSYEQYF. The CDR3 nucleotides are TGCGCCGGCAGCTTGGGGAGCTACGAGCAGTACTTC.

The chain joins TRBV7-3 to TRBJ2-1, with D uncertain. The CDR3 extends over 13 amino acids. CDR1 and CDR2 (germline): SGHTA, FQGTGA. Trimming removed 1 base at V and 3 bases at J, with 4 bases between. The CDR3 bases are TGTGCCAGCAGCTTAAGAGGCTACAATGAGCAGTTCTTC. It is translated as CASSLRGYNEQFF.

The chain is built from TRBV7-2 and TRBJ2-2; 7 nucleotides match TRBD1. The germline V gene encodes CDR1 SGHTA and CDR2 FQGNSA. This CDR3 comprises 16 residues. V shed 5 bases, J shed 1 base, and the junction held 7 bases outside the gene matches. The CDR3 reads CASSTRQGQNTGELFF. The CDR3 DNA reads as TGTGCCAGCAGCACACGACAGGGACAGAACACCGGGGAGCTGTTTTTT.

The J gene is TRBJ2-1, the V gene TRBV6-5; D might be TRBD1 (5 bases). The CDR3 totals 14 residues. Germline CDR1 reads MNHEY; CDR2 reads SVGAGI. Trimming removed 3 bases at V and 2 bases at J, with 8 bases between. The CDR3 DNA reads TGTGCCAGCAGTTATGGGGCGGCCTACAATGAGCAGTTCTTC. Its translation: CASSYGAAYNEQFF.

The chain joins TRBV7-2 to TRBJ1-2; 8 nucleotides match TRBD1. Germline CDR1 reads SGHTA; CDR2 reads FQGNSA. V was pared by 7 bases and J by 0 bases, with 4 bases of the junction left unmatched. The CDR3 extends over 14 amino acids. CDR3 nucleotide sequence: TGTGCCAGCACCTGGGACAGGTCTAACTATGGCTACACCTTC. This translates into CASTWDRSNYGYTF.

This sequence joins TRBV6-5 and TRBJ1-1, with D possibly TRBD1 on 6 matching bases. Deletions cut 5 bases from V and 1 base from J, with 11 bases between. Germline CDR1 MNHEY, CDR2 SVGAGI. CDR3 size: 14 residues. The CDR3 is CASSRDTSNTEAFF. The CDR3 bases are TGTGCCAGCAGTCGGGACACCTCGAACACTGAAGCTTTCTTT.

This chain links TRBV7-9 with TRBJ2-2; the D gene is possibly TRBD2 (5 bases). V dropped 3 bases and J dropped 5 bases, with 13 bases sitting between them. Looked up from germline, CDR1 is SEHNR and CDR2 is FQNEAQ (reference sequence). This CDR3 is 15 amino acids long. The DNA for the CDR3 is TGTGCCAGCAGCTTTACTACGCCGGGGACCGGGGAGCTGTTTTTT. This codes for CASSFTTPGTGELFF.

This rearrangement joins TRBV6-2 or TRBV6-3 to TRBJ2-2; possibly TRBD2 for D (6 bases). The CDR3 totals 15 residues. V was trimmed by 2 bases and J by 0 bases, leaving 7 bases between them. From germline, CDR1 is MNHEY and CDR2 SVGEGT. This CDR3 is CASSYAGTNTGELFF. In DNA form, the CDR3 reads TGTGCCAGCAGTTACGCGGGAACGAACACCGGGGAGCTGTTTTTT.

V usage is TRBV7-6 and J usage is TRBJ2-1, with TRBD2 as a possible D gene (5 bases). V shed 5 bases and J shed 7 bases, with 15 bases lying between them. The CDR3 sequence is 14 residues long. Germline V gives CDR1 SGHVS, CDR2 FNYEAQ. The CDR3 spells CASSKGSWENEQFF. The CDR3, as DNA: TGTGCCAGCAGCAAGGGATCCTGGGAGAATGAGCAGTTCTTC.

This clone has a handful of counts. The chain has TRBV7-9 and TRBJ1-5; D remains unclear. Germline V CDR1 and CDR2: SEHNR, FQNEAQ (reference sequence). V gave up 5 bases and J gave up 3 bases, with 8 bases separating them. This CDR3 has 13 residues. The CDR3 bases are TGTGCCAGCAGCCTTGGCTTCAATCAGCCCCAGCATTTT. Translated, it gives CASSLGFNQPQHF.

The chain joins TRBV11-3 to TRBJ1-6, with D hard to call. Germline V CDR1 and CDR2: SGHNT, YENEEA. CDR3 length equals 12 residues. Trimming left V 4 bases short and J 8 bases short, with 6 bases between. For the CDR3, the DNA is TGTGCCAGCAGCTCCTCCCATTCACCCCTCCACTTT. As protein: CASSSSHSPLHF.

The V call is TRBV28, the J call TRBJ2-5; no definite D call. CDR1 is MDHEN and CDR2 is SYDVKM in the germline V gene. Trimming took off 2 bases at V and 3 bases at J, with 7 bases between the two ends. The CDR3 consists of 13 residues. CDR3 sequence reads: CASSLSAEETQYF. DNA for the CDR3: TGTGCCAGCAGTTTAAGTGCGGAAGAGACCCAGTACTTC.

J is TRBJ2-7 and V is TRBV5-6, with a tentative D call TRBD2 (5 bases). V was cut by 1 base and J by 0 bases, with 11 bases left in between. This CDR3 is 15 amino acids long. CDR1 and CDR2 (germline): SGHDT, YYEEEE. CDR3 amino acids: CASSLIRESSYEQYF. For the CDR3, the DNA is TGTGCCAGCAGCTTGATCCGGGAAAGCTCCTACGAGCAGTACTTC.

The chain recombines TRBV19 with TRBJ1-2; maybe TRBD1 (6 bases). Germline CDR1 LNHDA, CDR2 SQIVND (reference sequence). The germline V and J ends were trimmed by 4 bases and 5 bases, with 17 bases remaining between them. The CDR3 length is 15 residues. DNA of the CDR3: TGTGCCAGTAGTAAACAGGGCTTAGGCTCTTATGGCTACACCTTC. Translation: CASSKQGLGSYGYTF.

The V and J genes are TRBV4-2 and TRBJ2-5; TRBD1 is a possible D gene (6 bases). Germline CDR1 LGHNA, CDR2 YNFKEQ. CDR3 size: 14 residues. Trimming took off 0 bases at V and 5 bases at J, with 10 bases between the two ends. The CDR3 region has the DNA TGTGCCAGCAGCCAAGATGGGGGCGGGGAGACCCAGTACTTC. Its translation is CASSQDGGGETQYF.

The chain recombines TRBV7-9 with TRBJ2-3, with unresolved D. Trimming shortened V by 1 base and J by 7 bases, and 12 bases separated the two germline ends. CDR1 SEHNR and CDR2 FQNEAQ come from the germline V gene (reference sequence). There are 14 residues in the CDR3. CDR3 loop: CASSLGRSQYTQYF. The DNA of the CDR3 is TGTGCCAGCAGCTTAGGCAGGTCACAATATACGCAGTATTTT.

The chain couples TRBV29-1 to TRBJ2-1, with 7 nucleotides matching TRBD1. The CDR3 sequence is 14 residues long. From germline, CDR1 is SQVTM and CDR2 ANQGSEA. The V gene end was trimmed by 5 bases and the J gene end by 4 bases; junction bases not matched to a gene: 8. CDR3 sequence (DNA): TGCAGCGTTAAAAGACAGGGCGAATACAATGAGCAGTTCTTC. Translation: CSVKRQGEYNEQFF.

The CDR3 spells CATSGTGPAETQYF. Written as DNA, the CDR3 is TGTGCCACCAGCGGTACAGGGCCGGCGGAGACCCAGTACTTC. This chain connects TRBV15 to TRBJ2-5; TRBD1 is a possible D gene (6 bases). There are 14 residues in the CDR3. The V end lost 5 bases, the J end lost 5 bases, and 15 bases lay between the germline ends. The V gene's germline CDR1 is LNHNV and CDR2 YYDKDF (reference sequence). The full variable domain, rest sourced from reference TRBV15 and TRBJ2-5, is DAMVIQNPRYQVTQFGKPVTLSCSQTLNHNVMYWYQQKSSQAPKLLFHYYDKDFNNEADTPDNFQSRRPNTSFCFLDIRSPGLGDTAMYLCATSGTGPAETQYFGPGTRLLVL.

The V and J genes are TRBV3-1 (or the pseudogene TRBV3-2) and TRBJ1-2; possibly TRBD1 for D (5 bases). Trimming removed 8 bases at V and 5 bases at J, with 18 bases between. This CDR3 spans 14 amino acids. Germline values: CDR1 LGHDT, CDR2 YNNKEL (reference sequence). The CDR3 here is CASRRKRGGYGYTF. The CDR3, as DNA: TGTGCCAGCCGTCGGAAAAGGGGTGGGTATGGCTACACCTTC.

V gene TRBV20-1 combines with J gene TRBJ1-1; no clear D. V was clipped by 7 bases and J by 2 bases, with 8 bases between them. Germline CDR1 reads DFQATT; CDR2 reads SNEGSKA (reference sequence). This CDR3 comprises 11 residues. CDR3 sequence reads: CSVKLNTEAFF. DNA of the CDR3: TGCAGTGTTAAGCTAAACACTGAAGCTTTCTTT.

The gene calls are TRBV7-3 and TRBJ1-1; possibly TRBD1 for D (5 bases). V was trimmed by 8 bases and J by 3 bases, leaving 13 bases between them. CDR3 length equals 13 residues. The germline V gene encodes CDR1 SGHTA and CDR2 FQGTGA. The CDR3 protein is CASSPEGDTEAFF. CDR3 DNA: TGTGCCAGCTCTCCGGAAGGGGACACTGAAGCTTTCTTT.

The chain combines TRBV7-3 with TRBJ2-2, with 12 bases aligning to TRBD2. V trimming: 6 bases; J trimming: 5 bases; junction bases outside the gene matches: 10. This CDR3 region has 17 residues. From germline, CDR1 is SGHTA and CDR2 FQGTGA. The CDR3 nucleotides are TGTGCCAGCAGTATTCCTAGCGGGAGGGTGAGGACCGGGGAGCTGTTTTTT. Encoded protein: CASSIPSGRVRTGELFF. Looking up the rest from reference TRBV7-3 and TRBJ2-2 gives the full variable domain: GAGVSQTPSNKVTEKGKYVELRCDPISGHTALYWYRQSLGQGPEFLIYFQGTGAADDSGLPNDRFFAVRPEGSVSTLKIQRTERGDSAVYLCASSIPSGRVRTGELFFGEGSRLTVL.

The V and J genes are TRBV21-1 and TRBJ1-5; TRBD1, as called in the table, went unchecked against the DNA. TRBV21-1 is assigned pseudogene status. CDR3 size: 17 residues. The CDR3 sequence is CASSKEGDSDSNQPQHF. DNA of the CDR3: TGTGCCAGCAGCAAAGAGGGGGACAGCGATAGCAATCAGCCCCAGCATTTT.

This chain connects TRBV7-2 to TRBJ1-4; 12 bases line up with TRBD1. V dropped 5 bases and J dropped 6; count of bases not matched to a gene: 10. The CDR3 runs to 17 residues. Looked up from germline, CDR1 is SGHTA and CDR2 is FQGNSA. The CDR3 region has the DNA TGTGCCAGCAGCGCGCCCGGGACAGGGGGCTTCGATGAAAAACTGTTTTTT. Translated: CASSAPGTGGFDEKLFF.

The chain is built from TRBV3-1 (or the pseudogene TRBV3-2) and TRBJ1-2; D gene unclear. Germline V CDR1 and CDR2: LGHDT, YNNKEL (reference sequence). This CDR3 is built from 13 residues. The V gene lost 4 bases and the J gene lost 9 bases, with 15 bases spanning the gap. The CDR3 coding sequence is TGTGCCAGCAGCCCGGACGTCACTAGGAGCTACACCTTC. Translation gives CASSPDVTRSYTF.

This chain connects TRBV9 to TRBJ2-3; TRBD2 agrees at 7 bases. The CDR3 totals 14 residues. Germline CDR1 SGDLS, CDR2 YYNGEE. V dropped 7 bases and J dropped 3; count of bases not matched to a gene: 8. DNA of the CDR3: TGTGCCAGCGGGGGGGGAGCGGGGACAGATACGCAGTATTTT. Amino acid sequence: CASGGGAGTDTQYF.

This clone was seen a single time. The chain recombines TRBV24-1 with TRBJ2-1; D perhaps matches TRBD2 (6 bases). The CDR3 contains 12 residues. Trimming left V 5 bases short and J 7 bases short, with 8 bases between. The germline V gene encodes CDR1 KGHDR and CDR2 SFDVKD. In DNA form, the CDR3 reads TGTGCCACCAGTGGACTAGGGAATGAGCAGTTCTTC. This encodes CATSGLGNEQFF.

The J gene is TRBJ2-7, the V gene TRBV28; 9 bases line up with TRBD2. The ends lost 6 bases at V and 7 bases at J; junction bases unmatched: 19. Germline V gives CDR1 MDHEN, CDR2 SYDVKM. The length of the CDR3 is 17 residues. The CDR3 here is CASSLWGVAGDHGEQYF. The CDR3, as DNA: TGTGCCAGCAGCCTCTGGGGGGTAGCGGGAGATCATGGGGAGCAGTACTTC.